This TCR beta chain comes out of a study of T cells in women clearing cervical HPV infection. Overall study context: Case blood was drawn when the lesion was first found; control blood after infection became undetectable. With HLA typing for only a few women, HLA confounding remains possible.

This CDR3 has 17 amino acids. CDR1 is MNHNS and CDR2 is SASEGT in the germline V gene. As regards this clone: Its ends do not fully match the called genes, so a read error is possible. The observed sequence ends 3 residues before the CDR3 terminus, with the missing tail filled in from the germline J gene.

Genomic DNA, averaging roughly 1,200 ng per sample, yielded TCR beta CDR3 via immunoSEQ. Data came from immunoSEQ multiplex PCR; TCRdb stores just in-frame clones and leaves some out. Its clone listing holds 35,000 to 45,000 clones. Material for sequencing was blood buffy coat. The source of this sequence is a woman aged 18-69 years with a cervical HPV16 infection that either progressed to CIN3+ or cleared (not recorded which). This rearrangement joins TRBV6-1 to TRBJ1-4; TRBD1 agrees at 7 bases. The sequenced CDR3 bases are TGTGTCAGCAGTGAATGGACAGGTGCGTTCCAGAATGAAAAA. Its translation: CVSSEWTGAFQNEK. The complete CDR3 protein is CVSSEWTGAFQNEKLFF.